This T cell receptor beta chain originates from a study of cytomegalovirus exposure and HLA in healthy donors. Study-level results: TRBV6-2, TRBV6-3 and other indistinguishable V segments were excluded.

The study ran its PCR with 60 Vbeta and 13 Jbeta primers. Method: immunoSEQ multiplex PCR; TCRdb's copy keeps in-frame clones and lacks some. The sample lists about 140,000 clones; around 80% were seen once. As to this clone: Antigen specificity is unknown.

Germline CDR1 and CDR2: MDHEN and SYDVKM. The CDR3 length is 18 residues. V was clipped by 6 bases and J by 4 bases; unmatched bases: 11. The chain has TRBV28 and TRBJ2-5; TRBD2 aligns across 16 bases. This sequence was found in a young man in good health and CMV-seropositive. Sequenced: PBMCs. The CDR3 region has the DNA TGTGCCAGCAGCACCCAGGGACTAGCGGGAGGGCCTGGAGAGACCCAGTACTTC. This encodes CASSTQGLAGGPGETQYF.